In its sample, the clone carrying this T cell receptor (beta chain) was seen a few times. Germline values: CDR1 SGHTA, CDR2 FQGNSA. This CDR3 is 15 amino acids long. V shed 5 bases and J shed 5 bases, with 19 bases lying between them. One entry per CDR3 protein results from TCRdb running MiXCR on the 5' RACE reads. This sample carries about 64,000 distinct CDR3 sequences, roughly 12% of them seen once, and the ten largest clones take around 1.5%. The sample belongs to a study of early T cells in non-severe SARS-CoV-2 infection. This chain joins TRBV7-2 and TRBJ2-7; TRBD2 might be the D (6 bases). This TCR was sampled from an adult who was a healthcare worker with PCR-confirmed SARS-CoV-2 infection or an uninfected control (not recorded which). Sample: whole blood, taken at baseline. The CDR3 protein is CASSRSTGREHEQYF. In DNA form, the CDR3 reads TGTGCCAGCAGCCGGAGCACGGGTCGGGAGCACGAGCAGTACTTC.